These T cell receptor beta chains were read from a single sample in a study of vaccination and CD4 T cells after COVID-19. These receptors lack a known antigen. One entry per CDR3 protein results from TCRdb running MiXCR on the PCR reads. Here the sample spans several thousand distinct CDR3 sequences, about three quarters being singletons. Sequencing was performed on CD4+ T cells from blood, cultured in vitro. These TCRs come from a human donor who had recovered from COVID-19. CDR3s include the opening cysteine and the closing phenylalanine or tryptophan. The D gene is left open where the match is weak.

cdr3_aa d_call j_call v_call
CATSDRRLGRDYGYTF . TRBJ1-2 TRBV24-1
CSARDASWETQYF . TRBJ2-5 TRBV20-1
CASSPRTSGRVDEQFF TRBD2 TRBJ2-1 TRBV6-2/TRBV6-3
CATSRDPAGLYEQYF . TRBJ2-7 TRBV15
CASSTTGGNIQYF TRBD1 TRBJ2-4 TRBV27
CASSSRRGMEGYTF . TRBJ1-2 TRBV7-9
CASSQGVGTGIYEQYF TRBD1 TRBJ2-7 TRBV4-3
CASTYSLQETQYF . TRBJ2-5 TRBV6-5
CASSLDRINSPLHF . TRBJ1-6 TRBV7-8
CATSRGVSGNTIYF . TRBJ1-3 TRBV15
CSASPGSFNEQFF . TRBJ2-1 TRBV20-1
CASGGGNQPQHF . TRBJ1-5 TRBV6-1
CASSGGWRYGYTF . TRBJ1-2 TRBV12-3/TRBV12-4
CSASPTAPYEQYF . TRBJ2-7 TRBV20-1
CASSEGWYSPLHF . TRBJ1-6 TRBV6-1
CASRGRQGSGANVLTF . TRBJ2-6 TRBV6-1
CASRTQGNGYTF . TRBJ1-2 TRBV6-1
CAWSAPGPQRGEQYF . TRBJ2-7 TRBV30
CASSSHFSVGEKLFF . TRBJ1-4 TRBV27
CASSLAGNEQFF . TRBJ2-1 TRBV12-3/TRBV12-4
CASSLGGQNYGYTF . TRBJ1-2 TRBV7-6
CASSLVGTSGSETQYF TRBD2 TRBJ2-5 TRBV7-2
CASIPASGGAYNEQFF TRBD2 TRBJ2-1 TRBV19
CATSGRQGIRRNTEAFF TRBD1 TRBJ1-1 TRBV15
CSASIPGSGYGYTF . TRBJ1-2 TRBV20-1
CASVKAGARETQYF TRBD2 TRBJ2-5 TRBV2
CASSYSQSYGYTF . TRBJ1-2 TRBV6-2/TRBV6-3
CASSLATGRSEKLFF . TRBJ1-4 TRBV7-9
CSARGAEGDTQYF . TRBJ2-3 TRBV20-1
CASSRGLNNQPQHF . TRBJ1-5 TRBV5-8
CATSRETGELFF . TRBJ2-2 TRBV15
CASRDRAGAQGYTF TRBD1 TRBJ1-2 TRBV6-1
CATSRDLASSNYEQYF . TRBJ2-7 TRBV15
CATSSRTFGLAGEYEQYF TRBD2 TRBJ2-7 TRBV15
CASSFGGHDGYGYTF . TRBJ1-2 TRBV12-3/TRBV12-4
CASSPSPRGNTGELFF . TRBJ2-2 TRBV7-8
CSARGSRGGNTEAFF . TRBJ1-1 TRBV20-1
CASSYGQGDQPQHF . TRBJ1-5 TRBV6-2/TRBV6-3
CASAQLFIQDNQPQHF . TRBJ1-5 TRBV6-1
CASRYDYTEAFF . TRBJ1-1 TRBV6-2/TRBV6-3
CASSEAVSDYGYTF . TRBJ1-2 TRBV2
CASSVKSGIFSNQPQHF . TRBJ1-5 TRBV6-1
CSAREDRASEAFF TRBD1 TRBJ1-1 TRBV20-1
CASSSKGPGTGGEKLFF TRBD1 TRBJ1-4 TRBV7-2
CSDKPRDGNTGELFF . TRBJ2-2 TRBV29-1
CASSLEGGPSNYGYTF . TRBJ1-2 TRBV7-9
CATSRDNREVASPLHF . TRBJ1-6 TRBV15
CASSIDRTGVGPQHF TRBD1 TRBJ1-5 TRBV19
CASTPGAAFETQYF . TRBJ2-5 TRBV19
CASSTMTGVDQPQHF TRBD1 TRBJ1-5 TRBV19
CASSLTGEYGYTF TRBD1 TRBJ1-2 TRBV7-2
CASSRTTSGASYNEQFF TRBD2 TRBJ2-1 TRBV5-1
CASSLLGGRSGANVLTF . TRBJ2-6 TRBV28